One sample yielded the 29 T cell receptor beta chains listed below, sequenced in a study of shared clonotypes between healthy human individuals. TCRdb's copy holds only in-frame clones and misses some; the assay was immunoSEQ multiplex PCR. The repertoire consists of over 400,000 clones, with approximately 82% occurring once and the leading ten covering 12%. The sample was PBMCs. The receptors derive from a middle-aged woman in good health. Some clones in this sample may be carry-over from other donors' samples.

The V gene is TRBV5-1, the J gene TRBJ2-7; either TRBD1 or TRBD2 may supply D (5 bases each). Germline V gene sequence: CDR1 SGHRS, CDR2 YFSETQ. Trimming left V 4 bases short and J 5 bases short, with 19 bases between. This CDR3 has 15 residues. The CDR3 nucleotides are TGCGCCAGCAGCGCCCCCGAGAGGGGCGTCGACGAGCAGTACTTC. It specifies CASSAPERGVDEQYF.

As to this clone: A much larger clone sits a single nucleotide away, making a read error possible. The V call is TRBV13, the J call TRBJ2-5, with a weak D call TRBD2 (5 bases). This CDR3 is built from 14 residues. Per germline, CDR1 PRHDT and CDR2 FYEKMQ (reference sequence). CDR3 sequence (DNA): TGTGCCGGCAGCTTAGCGTCAGCCCCTCGGGTGCAGTACTTC. This gives the protein CAGSLASAPRVQYF. The full variable domain, with the rest looked up from reference TRBV13 and TRBJ2-5, is AAGVIQSPRHLIKEKRETATLKCYPIPRHDTVYWYQQGPGQDPQFLISFYEKMQSDKGSIPDRFSAQQFSDYHSELNMSSLELGDSALYFCAGSLASAPRVQYFGPGTRLLVL.

In DNA, the CDR3 is TGTGCCAGCAGCTTGGGAGTTCAGGGGGGGAGTCAGCCCCAGCATTTT. Translated, it gives CASSLGVQGGSQPQHF. The chain is built from TRBV5-8 and TRBJ1-5, with 7 positions matching TRBD1. This CDR3 spans 16 amino acids. J gave up 6 bases and V 0 bases, and 9 bases lay outside the gene matches. Germline CDR1 SGHTS, CDR2 YDEGEE.

This clone was detected many times. This sequence joins TRBV19 and TRBJ1-2; no clear D. Trimming took 3 bases from V and 8 from J, leaving 7 bases between them. The CDR3 covers 11 residues. Germline CDR1 is LNHDA and CDR2 is SQIVND (reference sequence). The CDR3 DNA sequence: TGTGCCAGTAGTATGCTGTCCGGCTACACCTTC. It codes for CASSMLSGYTF.

This clone appeared a single time. This chain connects TRBV7-2 to TRBJ2-1, with 7 bases fitting TRBD1. The germline V gene has CDR1 SGHTA and CDR2 FQGNSA. V was pared by 1 base and J by 7 bases, with 4 bases of the junction left unmatched. The CDR3 runs to 14 residues. The CDR3 loop reads CASSLGQGENEQFF. The CDR3 bases are TGTGCCAGCAGCTTAGGACAGGGTGAGAATGAGCAGTTCTTC.

This chain connects TRBV19 to TRBJ2-3; no firm D call. Trimming took off 3 bases at V and 4 bases at J, with 8 bases between the two ends. CDR3 length: 13 residues. Looked up from germline, CDR1 is LNHDA and CDR2 is SQIVND (reference sequence). CDR3 coding DNA: TGTGCCAGTAGTATCCAGGTCTCAGATACGCAGTATTTT. It is translated as CASSIQVSDTQYF.

The chain recombines TRBV7-2 with TRBJ2-1, with 12 bases identical to TRBD2. V lost 2 bases to trimming and J lost 8 bases; unmatched junction nucleotides: 1. The CDR3 runs 14 residues. CDR1 is SGHTA, CDR2 FQGNSA, per germline. The CDR3 is CASSLTSGRYEQFF. CDR3 sequence (DNA): TGTGCCAGCAGCTTAACTAGCGGGAGGTATGAGCAGTTCTTC.

The chain uses TRBV6-5 and TRBJ1-2, with a weak D call TRBD1 (5 bases). Germline CDR1 MNHEY, CDR2 SVGAGI. Trimming pared 5 bases from V and 2 bases from J, leaving 12 bases between. CDR3 length: 14 amino acids. DNA of the CDR3: TGTGCCAGCAGTAGGTCGGGGCTGAACTATGGCTACACCTTC. Its translation: CASSRSGLNYGYTF.

The chain carries TRBV27 and TRBJ2-2; D not resolved. Trimming stripped 2 bases from V and 0 bases from J, with 7 bases between. The CDR3 spans 15 residues. Per germline, CDR1 MNHEY and CDR2 SMNVEV (reference sequence). The CDR3 DNA reads TGTGCCAGCAGTTTAAGCACACCGAACACCGGGGAGCTGTTTTTT. Translating it yields CASSLSTPNTGELFF.

The genes are TRBV7-8 and TRBJ2-3; 10 bases fit TRBD2. The CDR3 is 16 residues long. Germline CDR1 and CDR2: SGHVS and FQNEAQ. The V gene end was trimmed by 1 base and the J gene end by 1 base; junction bases not matched to a gene: 2. The CDR3 DNA follows: TGTGCCAGCAGCTTAGGGGGGACTAGCGGCACAGATACGCAGTATTTT. Translation gives CASSLGGTSGTDTQYF. The full variable domain, its missing parts supplied by reference TRBV7-8 and TRBJ2-3, is GAGVSQSPRYKVAKRGQDVALRCDPISGHVSLFWYQQALGQGPEFLTYFQNEAQLDKSGLPSDRFFAERPEGSVSTLKIQRTQQEDSAVYLCASSLGGTSGTDTQYFGPGTRLTVL.

The CDR3 DNA reads TGTGCCAGCACTAGCGGCCCTTACAATGAGCAGTTCTTC. It codes for CASTSGPYNEQFF. This chain uses TRBV19 with TRBJ2-1; 8 positions match TRBD2. This CDR3 spans 13 amino acids. V lost 9 bases and J lost 4; bases outside the gene matches: 5. Looked up from germline, CDR1 is LNHDA and CDR2 is SQIVND (reference sequence).

A word on this clone: Additional DNA sequences in this sample encode the identical CDR3. The genes are TRBV18 and TRBJ2-1; possible D gene TRBD2, 6 bases. This CDR3 has 16 residues. Germline V gene data show CDR1 as KGHSH and CDR2 as LQKENI. The germline V and J ends were trimmed by 0 bases and 6 bases, with 15 bases remaining between them. The DNA for the CDR3 is TGTGCCAGCTCACCACCTAGCGGAAGGTTTGGCAATGAGCAGTTCTTC. This translates into CASSPPSGRFGNEQFF.

This chain links TRBV29-1 with TRBJ2-7; 14 bases agree with TRBD2. The CDR3 is made up of 16 amino acids. Germline V lookup: CDR1 SQVTM, CDR2 ANQGSEA. V shed 7 bases, J shed 2 bases, and the junction held 10 bases outside the gene matches. This chain's CDR3 is CSAAGTSGSRTYEQYF. The CDR3 DNA is TGCAGCGCCGCCGGGACTAGCGGGAGTCGAACCTACGAGCAGTACTTC.

The chain employs TRBV4-3 and TRBJ1-3; no definite D call. V was cut by 4 bases and J by 0 bases, with 13 bases left in between. Germline-derived CDR1 and CDR2 are LGHNA and YSLEER. The CDR3 length is 16 residues. CDR3 nucleotide sequence: TGCGCCAGCAGCCCCTTACACTTCGCCTCTGGAAACACCATATATTTT. It codes for CASSPLHFASGNTIYF.

The rearrangement uses TRBV7-9 and TRBJ1-1; D remains ambiguous. Trimming pared 6 bases from V and 4 bases from J, leaving 12 bases between. The CDR3 loop spans 13 amino acids. CDR1 SEHNR and CDR2 FQNEAQ come from the germline V gene (reference sequence). The CDR3 DNA sequence: TGTGCCAGCAGTCGAACAGAGGGCACTGAAGCTTTCTTT. Protein product: CASSRTEGTEAFF. The whole variable domain, filled in from reference TRBV7-9 and TRBJ1-1, reads DTGVSQNPRHKITKRGQNVTFRCDPISEHNRLYWYRQTLGQGPEFLTYFQNEAQLEKSRLLSDRFSAERPKGSFSTLEIQRTEQGDSAMYLCASSRTEGTEAFFGQGTRLTVV.

The CDR3 protein is CASSPPTVANTEAFF. CDR3 bases: TGTGCCAGCAGCCCCCCAACAGTAGCGAACACTGAAGCTTTCTTT. The rearrangement joins TRBV28 to TRBJ1-1; no firm D call. The CDR3 is 15 amino acids. V was cut by 6 bases and J by 1 base, with 15 bases left in between. Per the germline V gene, CDR1 is MDHEN and CDR2 is SYDVKM.

The sample holds one count of this clone. The V call is TRBV4-2, the J call TRBJ2-1, with D hard to call. Per germline, CDR1 LGHNA and CDR2 YNFKEQ. This CDR3 comprises 16 residues. The V and J ends lost 0 bases and 2 bases respectively, with 11 bases between them. The CDR3 DNA sequence: TGTGCCAGCAGCCAAGACCGAGTCCCCCCCTACAATGAGCAGTTCTTC. This codes for CASSQDRVPPYNEQFF.

To note about this clone: This likely came from a read error, as a far larger clone is one base away. The chain links TRBV2 to TRBJ2-7; 7 bases align to TRBD2. J gave up 5 bases and V 4 bases, and 14 bases lay outside the gene matches. The CDR3 runs to 16 residues. The germline V gene has CDR1 SNHLY and CDR2 FYNNEI. CDR3 sequence (DNA): TGTGCCAGCAGTGTATCCAGCGGGATGGGGTCCCACGAGCAGTACTTC. It translates to CASSVSSGMGSHEQYF.

In regard to this clone: With a much larger clone just one base away, this may be a read error. Within the sample, other DNA sequences also encode this same CDR3. The chain joins TRBV30 to TRBJ2-5, with TRBD2 identical over 7 bases. Trimming removed 3 bases from V and 2 bases from J; junction bases left unmatched: 12. CDR3 length: 16 residues. Looked up from germline, CDR1 is GTSNPN and CDR2 is SVGIG (reference sequence). Here the CDR3 DNA reads TGTGCCTGGAGGGCCCGCGGGGCGGGACTACAAGAGACCCAGTACTTC. Residues: CAWRARGAGLQETQYF. Full variable domain (missing parts from reference TRBV30 and TRBJ2-5): SQTIHQWPATLVQPVGSPLSLECTVEGTSNPNLYWYRQAAGRGLQLLFYSVGIGQISSEVPQNLSASRPQDRQFILSSKKLLLSDSGFYLCAWRARGAGLQETQYFGPGTRLLVL.

The chain joins TRBV7-3 to TRBJ2-1, with a possible D match to TRBD2 (7 bases). Germline V lookup: CDR1 SGHTA, CDR2 FQGTGA. The CDR3 is made up of 14 amino acids. V lost 1 base, J lost 9 bases, and 13 bases lay in between. The chain's CDR3 is CASSLIGGTIEQFF. The CDR3 DNA reads as TGTGCCAGCAGCTTAATCGGGGGGACAATTGAGCAGTTCTTC.

The V and J genes are TRBV14 and TRBJ2-1; 11 positions match TRBD2. Unmatched junction bases numbered 16, after V lost 4 bases and J lost 2 bases. The CDR3 sequence is 20 residues long. Looked up from germline, CDR1 is SGHDN and CDR2 is FVKESK. CDR3: CASSLTPGLAERGPYNEQFF. In nucleotides, the CDR3 is TGTGCCAGCAGCCTAACTCCGGGACTAGCGGAAAGAGGACCCTACAATGAGCAGTTCTTC.

The table lists this clone with a count of one. V usage is TRBV6-1 and J usage is TRBJ1-5, with 7 positions matching TRBD1. CDR1 is MNHNS, CDR2 SASEGT, per germline. The CDR3 runs 14 residues. With 0 bases clipped from V and 6 bases from J, the junction kept 2 bases outside the gene matches. DNA for the CDR3: TGTGCCAGCAGTGAAGCAGGGGGCGGTCAGCCCCAGCATTTT. Amino acids: CASSEAGGGQPQHF.

The V and J genes are TRBV2 and TRBJ1-1, with TRBD1 as a possible D gene (6 bases). Trimming took 7 bases from V and 5 from J, leaving 11 bases between them. The CDR3 spans 12 residues. Germline lookup yields CDR1 SNHLY and CDR2 FYNNEI. This CDR3 is CASTRGATEAFF. The CDR3 coding sequence is TGTGCCAGCACGCGGGGGGCAACTGAAGCTTTCTTT.

The CDR3 DNA is TGTGCCAGCAGCTTAGGGCCAATGATCTCTGGGGCCAACGTCCTGACTTTC. Translating it yields CASSLGPMISGANVLTF. This rearrangement joins TRBV7-3 to TRBJ2-6; D not resolved. This CDR3 spans 17 amino acids. Trimming shortened V by 2 bases and J by 0 bases, and 11 bases separated the two germline ends. The V gene's germline CDR1 is SGHTA and CDR2 FQGTGA.

The genes are TRBV30 and TRBJ2-5, with D possibly being TRBD1 (6 bases). Germline V gene data show CDR1 as GTSNPN and CDR2 as SVGIG (reference sequence). The CDR3 length is 11 residues. The CDR3 loop reads CAAGAGETQYF. In DNA form, the CDR3 reads TGTGCGGCAGGGGCCGGAGAGACCCAGTACTTC.

The rearrangement links TRBV18 to TRBJ2-1, with 12 nucleotides matching TRBD1. CDR1 and CDR2 (germline): KGHSH, LQKENI. The CDR3 consists of 15 residues. Trimming took 4 bases from V and 8 from J; bases not matched to a gene: 6. The CDR3: CASSRGTGGFDEQFF. The DNA for the CDR3 is TGTGCCAGCTCACGAGGGACAGGGGGCTTCGATGAGCAGTTCTTC. Complete variable domain (other parts from reference TRBV18 and TRBJ2-1): NAGVMQNPRHLVRRRGQEARLRCSPMKGHSHVYWYRQLPEEGLKFMVYLQKENIIDESGMPKERFSAEFPKEGPSILRIQQVVRGDSAAYFCASSRGTGGFDEQFFGPGTRLTVL.

This clone showed up many times. This sequence joins TRBV6-1 and TRBJ1-2; 9 bases fit TRBD1. CDR1 MNHNS and CDR2 SASEGT come from the germline V gene. Trimming took 4 bases from V and 2 from J; bases not matched to a gene: 11. The CDR3 has 17 residues. In nucleotides, the CDR3 is TGTGCCAGCAGTGCGGACAGGGGCCGCGTCCCGAACTATGGCTACACCTTC. It translates to CASSADRGRVPNYGYTF.

This chain uses TRBV2 with TRBJ2-7, with TRBD2 matching over 11 bases. This CDR3 contains 15 residues. V trimming: 4 bases; J trimming: 2 bases; junction bases outside the gene matches: 4. Germline V gives CDR1 SNHLY, CDR2 FYNNEI. The CDR3 spells CASSGGTSGTYEQYF. CDR3 in DNA: TGTGCCAGCAGTGGGGGGACTAGCGGTACCTACGAGCAGTACTTC.

This clone was counted ten times or more. This chain uses TRBV2 with TRBJ2-4; 8 nucleotides align to TRBD1. With 0 bases clipped from V and 8 bases from J, the junction kept 3 bases outside the gene matches. Germline V gene sequence: CDR1 SNHLY, CDR2 FYNNEI. The CDR3 covers 14 residues. In DNA, the CDR3 is TGTGCCAGCAGTGAAGCCAGGGGGCCGGACATTCAGTACTTC. This encodes CASSEARGPDIQYF. The full variable domain, completed using reference TRBV2 and TRBJ2-4, is EPEVTQTPSHQVTQMGQEVILRCVPISNHLYFYWYRQILGQKVEFLVSFYNNEISEKSEIFDDQFSVERPDGSNFTLKIRSTKLEDSAMYFCASSEARGPDIQYFGAGTRLSVL.